This T cell receptor (beta chain) was found in a study of blood T cell repertoires in COVID-19. Background on the study: The samples span acute and convalescent COVID-19 from the United States, Italy and Spain. T cells, B-cell-depleted T cells, or PBMCs supplied cDNA or gDNA.

CDR1 and CDR2 from the germline V gene are KGHDR and SFDVKD. With 7 bases removed from V and 8 bases from J, the gap between germline ends came to 19 bases. The CDR3 runs to 14 residues. This table comes from immunoSEQ multiplex PCR, and its TCRdb copy is limited to in-frame clones, with some not included. The sample lists a few hundred thousand clones; 80% to 90% were seen once. The participants were between roughly 18 and 100 years old and came from 24 US areas. The clonotype was recovered from a woman in her 50s who had been exposed to COVID-19. The sequencing sample was made of PBMCs or T cells enriched from blood (not recorded which). The rearrangement links TRBV24-1 to TRBJ1-2; D perhaps matches TRBD1 (5 bases). The CDR3 coding sequence is TGTGCCACCAGCCCCGGGGGGAAAGGAGAAGGCTACACCTTC. Its protein is CATSPGGKGEGYTF.